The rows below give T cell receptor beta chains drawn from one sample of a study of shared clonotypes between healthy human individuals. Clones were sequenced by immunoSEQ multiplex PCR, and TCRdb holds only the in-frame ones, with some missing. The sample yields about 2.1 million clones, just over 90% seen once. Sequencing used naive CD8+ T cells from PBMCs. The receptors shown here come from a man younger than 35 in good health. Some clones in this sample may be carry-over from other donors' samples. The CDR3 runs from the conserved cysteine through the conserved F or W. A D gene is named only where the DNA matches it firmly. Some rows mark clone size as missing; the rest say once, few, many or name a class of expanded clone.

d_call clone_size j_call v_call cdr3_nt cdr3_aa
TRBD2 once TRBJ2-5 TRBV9 TGTGCCAGCAGCCCCGGACTAGCGGGAAAGTACCAAGAGACCCAGTACTTC CASSPGLAGKYQETQYF
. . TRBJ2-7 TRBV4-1 TGCGCCAGCAGCCAATGGGACTCCGATACCTACGAGCAGTACTTC CASSQWDSDTYEQYF
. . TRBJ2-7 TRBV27 TGTGCCAGCAGTCCCTATCCAGGTCAGGAACCGACCTACGAGCAGTACTTC CASSPYPGQEPTYEQYF
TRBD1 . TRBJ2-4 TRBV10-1 TGCGCCAGCAGTGAAGGTAGGACAGGGTCCAAAAACATTCAGTACTTC CASSEGRTGSKNIQYF
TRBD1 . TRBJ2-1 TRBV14 TGTGCCAGCAGCCACACAGGGGGCAATGAGCAGTTCTTC CASSHTGGNEQFF
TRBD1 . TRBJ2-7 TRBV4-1 TGCGCCAGCAGCCAAGCTTCCGGGACAGGGACCTACGAGCAGTACTTC CASSQASGTGTYEQYF
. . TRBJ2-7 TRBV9 TGTGCCAGCAGCGTAGCCCAAGGGGTAGCTGCCTACGAGCAGTACTTC CASSVAQGVAAYEQYF
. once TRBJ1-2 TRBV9 TGTGCCAGCAGCGTAGGGCAGGGAGCAGCCAACTATGGCTACACCTTC CASSVGQGAANYGYTF
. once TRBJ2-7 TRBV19 TGTGCCAGTAGTATAGCTGGAGAGCAGTACTTC CASSIAGEQYF
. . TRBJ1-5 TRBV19 TGTGCCAGTAGTATGGGATTCGGCAGGGAGAGCAATCAGCCCCAGCATTTT CASSMGFGRESNQPQHF
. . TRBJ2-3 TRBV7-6 TGTGCCAGCAGCCCCCGAGATCCGGATACGCAGTATTTT CASSPRDPDTQYF
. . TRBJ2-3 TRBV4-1 TGCGCCAGCAGCCACCAGGGCGTTAAGAGGACAGATACGCAGTATTTT CASSHQGVKRTDTQYF
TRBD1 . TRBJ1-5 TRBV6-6 TGTGCCAGCAGTTATCCGGGACAGGGGAATCAGCCCCAGCATTTT CASSYPGQGNQPQHF
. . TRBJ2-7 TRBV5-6 TGTGCCAGCAGCACACTACTCCACTACGAGCAGTACTTC CASSTLLHYEQYF
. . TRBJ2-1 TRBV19 TGTGCCACCAAAAAGTTGTGGGGGGAAGGGGTCCTCAATGAGCAGTTCTTC CATKKLWGEGVLNEQFF
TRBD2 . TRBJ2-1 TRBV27 TGTGCCAGCAGTTTATTCGGACTAGCGGGGGTACCCTACAATGAGCAGTTCTTC CASSLFGLAGVPYNEQFF